The following is a TCR beta chain sequence with its context. Its antigen remains unidentified. The sample holds no much larger clone one base away, and base qualities are not on file. The sample carries other DNA sequences with the same CDR3. The cohort was made up of under 800 healthy bone marrow donors. All cohort members were sampled while nominally healthy, although unrecorded immune exposures were likely present. The donor was CMV seropositive and belonged to the group of 250 to 300 seropositive cohort members. Every donor gave a peripheral blood sample, and the peripheral blood mononuclear cells from that sample were used for TCR beta sequencing. The Qiagen DNeasy Blood Extraction Kit was used to extract genomic DNA from the blood cell samples. The library relied on the immunoSEQ multiplex PCR assay. For the multiplex PCR, a mixture combining 60 forward primers for TCR Vbeta segments and 13 reverse primers for TCR Jbeta segments was used. The CDR3 region of rearranged TCR beta genes was amplified from genomic DNA with a multiplex PCR assay. On the Illumina HiSeq System, the amplified TCR beta libraries were sequenced as 87-base-pair reads. For the original study's pipeline: A later analysis tallied around 80 million unique TCR beta chains across the 666 repertoires, and approximately 9.9 million of those chains were shared by two or more donors. To remove PCR and sequencing errors, raw reads were error-corrected and collapsed into unique sequences using a nearest-neighbor algorithm that merged closely related sequences. Alignment of CDR3 sequences to IMGT reference sequences was used to assign V, D and J gene segments. For a sequence to be retained, a match of at least six nucleotides was required to both a V gene segment and a J gene segment. A rearrangement was called productive if the CDR3 had no stop codons and remained in frame with V and J, and every other rearrangement was called non-productive. Following IMGT convention, CDR3 was defined as the stretch from the second conserved V-encoded cysteine up to the conserved J-encoded phenylalanine. Sequences without an unambiguous match to a single V gene segment were excluded from the earlier analysis of 450 to 650 of the donors. An earlier analysis of 587 of the donors classified V segments as functional when productive rearrangements were above 56.7% and as segregating when the standard deviation between donors was above 5%. A statistical classification framework was built for diagnosing cytomegalovirus status from the catalog of TCR beta chain sequences. In a later analysis, V and J genes were assigned by comparing TCR nucleotide sequences against IMGT/GENE-DB human TR gene sequences. Using the TCRdist pipeline, a later analysis assigned CDR3 sequences along with most-parsimonious VDJ recombination scenarios. In a later analysis, each TCR beta chain was defined by its CDR3 amino acid sequence together with its V-gene family, and reads without a unique V-gene family were excluded. In a later analysis, nearly 600 highly shared, low-generation-probability nucleotide sequences were removed to address suspected cross-contamination and a sequencing artifact. A later analysis calculated a clonal expansion index for each public chain from normalized within-repertoire ranks of inferred template counts. In a later analysis, generation probabilities were computed with a VDJ recombination model fitted to out-of-frame rearrangements, and the resulting probabilities were checked against IGoR. Hypergeometric tests were used in a later analysis to score TCR-TCR, TCR-HLA and TCR-CMV co-occurrence, with a repertoire-size bias correction applied to the TCR pairs. False discovery rates were estimated in a later analysis by permuting HLA or CMV assignments 20 times. In a later analysis, co-occurring TCRs were grouped with DBSCAN, and TCRdist sequence similarity was added when clustering was performed within HLA-allele-positive subsets. Co-occurrence clustering excluded repertoires with fewer than 30,000 or more than 120,000 public chains, plus five with anomalous nucleotide sharing. TCRdb mirrors the immuneACCESS table, restricted to in-frame sequences. Some clones are absent from its copies; in checked studies, under half trace to an unresolved V gene, and the reason for the others is unknown. The DNA gave D and trimming, while V, J and clone size come from that table. The sample profile shows 100,000 to 150,000 clones; about a sixth of them were found once. The ten largest clonotypes hold around 2.6% of the sample.

This entry belongs to a study of cytomegalovirus exposure and HLA in healthy donors (dated by TCRdb to 2017 to 2019). About the study as a whole: An earlier analysis of around 600 of the donors reported 250 to 350 Gb of sequence data and around 120 million unique TCR beta sequences from roughly 200 million T cells. Donor age, sex, ethnicity and CMV serostatus were collected together with the repertoire data. Around 320 gigabases of sequencing data and some 85 million unique TCR sequences were included in an early release covering several hundred HLA-typed donors. The later analysis used no new phenotypic data to find candidate immune exposures, relying instead on TCR beta sequences and their occurrence across donors. The study profiled the T cell repertoires of about 640 subjects by immunosequencing and related them to cytomegalovirus serostatus. Class I and class II HLA loci were covered by the typing at four-digit resolution. An earlier analysis of 500 to 750 of the donors applied high-throughput TCR beta sequencing to assess whether each TCR beta V gene segment acted as functional or pseudogenic. A handful of DR-DQ haplotypes were handled as single units for association and clustering because linkage in the cohort was strong. Typing coverage varied by locus: about 620-630 donors for A, B, C, DRB1 and DQB1; approximately 500 for DQA1; about 570 for DPA1; more than 450 for DPB1. The study aimed to test whether cataloging public T cell receptors could reveal signatures of past pathogen exposure. High-throughput TCR immunosequencing, statistical association of individual TCRs with disease status, and machine learning were combined to predict cytomegalovirus infection status. A later genetic analysis used genome-wide SNP genotypes for about three fifths of the 666 donors, treating that subset as a discovery cohort. A later analysis re-analyzed previously published TCR beta repertoires from 550 to 700 donors and added high-resolution HLA genotyping to study TCR occurrence patterns. Among about 400 genotyped donors of the cohort, an average of approximately 240,000 unique TCR beta nucleotide sequences was sequenced per donor, of which 15% to 20% were non-productive. Of the approximately 400 genotyped donors, 65% to 90% fell in the genetic ancestry cluster associated with self-reported Caucasian donors. All discovery cohort repertoires had been generated on a single sequencing platform. Along with the approximately 700-subject first cohort, a separate validation cohort of over a hundred different subjects was used.

Broad study findings and their caveats: A later analysis found that HLA-associated TCR beta chains were more clonally expanded and had lower generation probabilities than equally common non-associated chains. A later analysis found that TCR association rates varied across HLA loci, with DRB1 alleles showing the most associated TCRs and HLA-C alleles the fewest. A later genetic analysis reported fewer N-insertions in productive TCRs among donors in an Asian-associated ancestry cluster than the roughly 700-donor mean. A cluster of highly shared sequence variants was judged likely to represent a technical artifact of the sequencing pipeline. When HLA alleles, especially DR and DQ, strongly co-occurred, TCR associations were difficult to assign to individual alleles. Most TCR sequences were observed very rarely across donors, whereas some public TCRs were present in many individuals. A later analysis reported that several top co-occurrence clusters appeared linked to parvovirus B19, influenza, CMV and Epstein-Barr virus. A few of the identified cytomegalovirus-associated TCR beta chains were confirmed in vitro to be specific for cytomegalovirus antigens. Correlated functional status among segregating V segments might be attributable to linkage disequilibrium, but an unknown experimental factor could not be ruled out. In an earlier analysis of some 500 of the donors, most TCR beta V segments were observed in productive rearrangements about 87% or about 30% of the time, broadly matching IMGT annotations. In a later analysis, most CMV-associated TCR beta chains were found to appear HLA-restricted, with HLA associations seemingly driven largely by CMV exposure. A further reported finding was that TCR beta sequences accurately predicted the HLA-A and HLA-B alleles for most subjects in the first cohort. The earlier analysis of approximately 540 of the donors excluded some 15 rarely observed V segments, including chromosome 9 orphons, because counts were too low. The study gave a list of about 150 TCR beta chains associated with cytomegalovirus. Only TCR beta chains were sequenced in this cohort, and the absence of alpha or paired-chain data limited detectable features. Sequencing depth was assumed to be roughly uniform across donors in the presence/absence analyses, though that assumption may not hold. The classifier was reported to diagnose cytomegalovirus status with high specificity and sensitivity in both the original and validation cohorts. The authors suggested that the approach could potentially be generalized to other disease states and immunological phenotypes. Because some donors lacked HLA typing at each locus, the association tests relied only on the typed subset. CMV serostatus was the only immune exposure information available for the cohort. An association between a missense DCLRE1C variant and V-gene and J-gene trimming of TCR beta chains was found in a later genetic analysis and replicated in an independent cohort. Specific HLA alleles were associated with roughly 17,000 TCR beta sequences at a false discovery rate of 0.05 in a later analysis.

The sample comprised PBMCs. The clonotype comes from a female donor in good health and CMV-seropositive.

The DNA sequence is TGTGCCAGCAGCTTAGGTCGAGAGACCCAGTACTTC. Its translation is CASSLGRETQYF. Recombination linked TRBV7-8 to TRBJ2-5, with the D gene not clear enough to name. The cysteine opens and the phenylalanine closes a CDR3 of 12 amino acids. Only CDR3 DNA remains: 36 bases, in frame from the first base. V gives up 1 base and J gives up 4 bases, and the segment between their germline ends measures 4 bases. The CDR1 and CDR2 encoded by the germline V gene are SGHVS and FQNEAQ.